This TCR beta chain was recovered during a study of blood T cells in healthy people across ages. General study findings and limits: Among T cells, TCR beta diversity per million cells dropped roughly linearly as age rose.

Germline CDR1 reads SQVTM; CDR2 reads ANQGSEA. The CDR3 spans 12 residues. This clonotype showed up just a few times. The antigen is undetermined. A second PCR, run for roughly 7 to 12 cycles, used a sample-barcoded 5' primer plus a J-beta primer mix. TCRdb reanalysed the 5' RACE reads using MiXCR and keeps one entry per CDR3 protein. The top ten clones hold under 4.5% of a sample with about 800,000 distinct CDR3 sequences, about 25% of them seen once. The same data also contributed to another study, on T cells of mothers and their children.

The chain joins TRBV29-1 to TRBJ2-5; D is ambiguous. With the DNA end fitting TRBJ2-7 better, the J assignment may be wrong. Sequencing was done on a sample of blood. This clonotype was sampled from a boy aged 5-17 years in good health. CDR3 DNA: TGCAGCGTTGAAGGGGTAGGGTACGAGCAGTACTTC. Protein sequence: CSVEGVGYEQYF.